The clone carrying this T cell receptor (beta chain) was recorded once. Since a much larger clone is just one base distant, this may be a read error. The template was genomic DNA from peripheral blood, not RNA. Germline V gene data show CDR1 as MNHEY and CDR2 as SVGAGI. This CDR3 contains 15 residues. This specimen comes from a study of T cell repertoires in aging, cancer and after chemotherapy. A mixed TRB-A/B primer pool amplified rearranged TRB by multiplex touch-down PCR. TCRdb ran MiXCR on the multiplex PCR reads and lists one entry per CDR3 protein. Among about 13,000 distinct CDR3 sequences listed, roughly a third were seen once.

Sequencing input: blood. This receptor was obtained from a human donor in good health. The donor label of this sample is uncertain. The rearrangement joins TRBV6-5 to TRBJ2-3; 15 bases align to TRBD2. In DNA, the CDR3 is TGTGACAGCAGTGGACTAGCGGGAGGGCCAGATACGCAGTATTTT. Its translation: CDSSGLAGGPDTQYF.